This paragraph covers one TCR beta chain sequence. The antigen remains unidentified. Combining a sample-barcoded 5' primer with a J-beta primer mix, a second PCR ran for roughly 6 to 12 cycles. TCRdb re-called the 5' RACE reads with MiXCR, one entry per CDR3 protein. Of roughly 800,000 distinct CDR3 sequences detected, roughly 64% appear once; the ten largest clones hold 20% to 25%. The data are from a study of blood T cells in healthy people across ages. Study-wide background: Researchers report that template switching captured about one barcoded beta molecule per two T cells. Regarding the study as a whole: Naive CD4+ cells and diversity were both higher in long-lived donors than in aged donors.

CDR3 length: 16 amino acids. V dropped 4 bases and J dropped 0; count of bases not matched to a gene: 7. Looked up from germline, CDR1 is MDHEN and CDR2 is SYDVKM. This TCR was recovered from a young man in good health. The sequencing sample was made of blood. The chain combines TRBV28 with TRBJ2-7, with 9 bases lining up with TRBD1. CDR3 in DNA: TGTGCCAGCAGTTCCCGAGGGACAGGGTTCTCCTACGAGCAGTACTTC. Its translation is CASSSRGTGFSYEQYF.